Listed below are T cell receptor beta chains from one sample, sequenced in a study of T cells in Graves' hyperthyroidism and ophthalmopathy. One entry per CDR3 protein results from TCRdb running MiXCR on the multiplex PCR reads. Among around 340,000 distinct CDR3 sequences, 18% were seen once, and the ten largest hold 15% to 18%. The sample was blood. Receptors originate from a woman in her thirties or forties with Graves' ophthalmopathy. Each CDR3 is given with its conserved first and last residue. The D gene is left open where the match is weak. Only part of the rows carry a size: once, few, many, or a class if the clone is expanded.

d_call: TRBD2
j_call: TRBJ2-7
clone_size: many
v_call: TRBV15
cdr3_nt: TGTGCCACCAGCAGAGATCGACTAGCGGGGAGACATTACGAGCAGTACTTC
cdr3_aa: CATSRDRLAGRHYEQYF

d_call: .
j_call: TRBJ1-2
clone_size: many
v_call: TRBV28
cdr3_nt: TGTGCCAGCAGCCTACTATTAGGGGGCTACACCTTC
cdr3_aa: CASSLLLGGYTF

d_call: .
j_call: TRBJ2-7
clone_size: many
v_call: TRBV28
cdr3_nt: TGTGCCAGTGTAGGGGGGCTAGGCTTCGTGGAGCAGTACTTC
cdr3_aa: CASVGGLGFVEQYF

d_call: .
j_call: TRBJ1-1
clone_size: many
v_call: TRBV9
cdr3_nt: TGTGCCAGCAGCGCAGACAGGAGGCGAACTGAAGCTTTCTTT
cdr3_aa: CASSADRRRTEAFF

d_call: .
j_call: TRBJ2-5
clone_size: many
v_call: TRBV20-1
cdr3_nt: TGCAGTGAAAATCGGGGGGCAGGGGAGACCCAGTACTTC
cdr3_aa: CSENRGAGETQYF

d_call: .
j_call: TRBJ2-7
clone_size: .
v_call: TRBV10-3
cdr3_nt: TGTGCCACCAGCAGTCGCGGTACAGGGAATTTTTACGAGCAGTACTTC
cdr3_aa: CATSSRGTGNFYEQYF

d_call: .
j_call: TRBJ2-7
clone_size: many
v_call: TRBV28
cdr3_nt: TGTGCCAGCAGTCTCCCAGGAAGCGGGTACGAGCAGTACTTC
cdr3_aa: CASSLPGSGYEQYF

d_call: TRBD1
j_call: TRBJ2-7
clone_size: many
v_call: TRBV28
cdr3_nt: TGTGCCAGCAGCCCACGGGACAGACCATCCCGCTCCTACGAGCAGTACTTC
cdr3_aa: CASSPRDRPSRSYEQYF

d_call: .
j_call: TRBJ1-1
clone_size: .
v_call: TRBV12-3/TRBV12-4
cdr3_nt: TGTGCCAGCACCAGAGCGGGGCAGGTGAACACTGAAGCTTTCTTT
cdr3_aa: CASTRAGQVNTEAFF

d_call: TRBD1
j_call: TRBJ2-2
clone_size: few
v_call: TRBV5-1
cdr3_nt: TGCGCCAGCAGCCCTGACAGGGGAAACACCGGGGAGCTGTTTTTT
cdr3_aa: CASSPDRGNTGELFF

d_call: .
j_call: TRBJ2-2
clone_size: many
v_call: TRBV19
cdr3_nt: TGTGCCAGTAGTATCACAGGGGAGGACGGGGAGCTGTTTTTT
cdr3_aa: CASSITGEDGELFF

d_call: .
j_call: TRBJ1-2
clone_size: many
v_call: TRBV28
cdr3_nt: TGTGCCAGCAGCCCCCGGGACTATGGCTACACCTTC
cdr3_aa: CASSPRDYGYTF

d_call: .
j_call: TRBJ2-7
clone_size: .
v_call: TRBV12-3/TRBV12-4
cdr3_nt: TGTGCCAGCAGTTTAGGACAGGTGCTCTCCGAGCAGTACTTC
cdr3_aa: CASSLGQVLSEQYF

d_call: .
j_call: TRBJ1-2
clone_size: many
v_call: TRBV5-1
cdr3_nt: TGCGCCAGCAGCCGAGGGACACGCAAGGGCTATGGCTACACCTTC
cdr3_aa: CASSRGTRKGYGYTF

d_call: TRBD1
j_call: TRBJ2-5
clone_size: many
v_call: TRBV20-1
cdr3_nt: TGCAGTGTTGAACTGGGGACAGGGGGCCTAGAGACCCAGTACTTC
cdr3_aa: CSVELGTGGLETQYF

d_call: TRBD1
j_call: TRBJ1-1
clone_size: once
v_call: TRBV6-2/TRBV6-3
cdr3_nt: TGTGCCAGCAGTCAGGACAGGGGCGCTGAAGCTTTCTTT
cdr3_aa: CASSQDRGAEAFF

d_call: .
j_call: TRBJ2-5
clone_size: many
v_call: TRBV20-1
cdr3_nt: TGCAGTGTCAGCCAGGGGCGAGTGGAGACCCAGTACTTC
cdr3_aa: CSVSQGRVETQYF

d_call: TRBD1
j_call: TRBJ2-7
clone_size: many
v_call: TRBV28
cdr3_nt: TGTGCCAGCACCCAAGGGGGCAGTATCTACGAGCGGCAGTACTTC
cdr3_aa: CASTQGGSIYERQYF

d_call: TRBD1
j_call: TRBJ1-1
clone_size: .
v_call: TRBV28
cdr3_nt: TGTGCCAGCAGTGAAACCGGGACAGGGGGATATCAAGCTGAAGCTTTCTTT
cdr3_aa: CASSETGTGGYQAEAFF

d_call: TRBD2
j_call: TRBJ2-5
clone_size: .
v_call: TRBV24-1
cdr3_nt: TGTGCCACCAGTGGAGGTAGCGGGAGCATGGGTCGAGAGACCCAGTACTTC
cdr3_aa: CATSGGSGSMGRETQYF

d_call: .
j_call: TRBJ1-2
clone_size: many
v_call: TRBV6-2/TRBV6-3
cdr3_nt: TGTGCCAGCAAGGGGAGTTCGAACTATGGCTACACCTTC
cdr3_aa: CASKGSSNYGYTF

d_call: .
j_call: TRBJ2-7
clone_size: many
v_call: TRBV5-1
cdr3_nt: TGCGCCAGCAGCTTGGCCGGTGGGGCGCACGAGCAGTACTTC
cdr3_aa: CASSLAGGAHEQYF

d_call: TRBD1
j_call: TRBJ2-2
clone_size: many
v_call: TRBV6-5
cdr3_nt: TGTGCCGGCAGTTTCGGGACAGGGCTCACGAACACCGGGGAGCTGTTTTTT
cdr3_aa: CAGSFGTGLTNTGELFF

d_call: .
j_call: TRBJ1-2
clone_size: many
v_call: TRBV5-1
cdr3_nt: TGCGCCAGCAACCCAGGGCTTAACTATGGCTACACCTTC
cdr3_aa: CASNPGLNYGYTF

d_call: .
j_call: TRBJ2-7
clone_size: many
v_call: TRBV20-1
cdr3_nt: TGCAGTGCTCGGACGGACTTATCCTACGAGCAGTACTTC
cdr3_aa: CSARTDLSYEQYF

d_call: .
j_call: TRBJ2-7
clone_size: many
v_call: TRBV28
cdr3_nt: TGTGCCAGCAGACCCATCCCCCAGGGCTACGAGCAGTACTTC
cdr3_aa: CASRPIPQGYEQYF

d_call: TRBD1
j_call: TRBJ1-3
clone_size: many
v_call: TRBV2
cdr3_nt: TGTGCCAGCAGTCAATTCGGGACAGGTCAATTCTCTGGAAACACCATATATTTT
cdr3_aa: CASSQFGTGQFSGNTIYF

d_call: .
j_call: TRBJ1-1
clone_size: many
v_call: TRBV3-1
cdr3_nt: TGTGCCAGCAGCCTATTCGGCACTGAAGCTTTCTTT
cdr3_aa: CASSLFGTEAFF